Described below is a single TCR beta chain sequence and its context. This sample stems from a study of T-cell reconstitution after alpha-beta-depleted transplantation in children. Unique molecular identifiers were incorporated into the prepared TCRbeta library. MiXCR, applied by TCRdb to the PCR reads, yields one record per CDR3 protein. Among some 490,000 distinct CDR3 sequences listed, 12% were seen once. The germline CDR1 and CDR2 sequences are SQVTM and ANQGSEA. The CDR3 spans 15 residues. V lost 1 base and J lost 6; bases outside the gene matches: 8. V usage is TRBV29-1 and J usage is TRBJ2-1; 8 nucleotides align to TRBD2. Here the sequenced sample was PBMCs from the stem cell graft donor, taken from the stem cell graft. The source of this sequence is a human donor who donated a stem cell graft to a child with combined immunodeficiency. The CDR3 region is CSVEVASGSFNEQFF. CDR3 in DNA: TGCAGCGTTGAAGTCGCGAGCGGGAGTTTCAATGAGCAGTTCTTC.